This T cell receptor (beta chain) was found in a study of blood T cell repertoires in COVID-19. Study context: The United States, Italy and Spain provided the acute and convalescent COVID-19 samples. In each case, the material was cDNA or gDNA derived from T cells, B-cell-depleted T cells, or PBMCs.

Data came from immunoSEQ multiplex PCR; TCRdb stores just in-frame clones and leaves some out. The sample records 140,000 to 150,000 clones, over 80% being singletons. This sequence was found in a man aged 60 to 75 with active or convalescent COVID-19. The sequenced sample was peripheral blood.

The CDR3 protein is CASRDRGNNYGYTF. DNA for the CDR3: TGTGCCAGCAGGGACAGGGGGAATAACTATGGCTACACCTTC. V and J are TRBV6-5 and TRBJ1-2; 10 nucleotides agree with TRBD1. The CDR3 is 14 residues long. With 6 bases clipped from V and 1 base from J, the junction kept 2 bases outside the gene matches. CDR1 is MNHEY, CDR2 SVGAGI, per germline.